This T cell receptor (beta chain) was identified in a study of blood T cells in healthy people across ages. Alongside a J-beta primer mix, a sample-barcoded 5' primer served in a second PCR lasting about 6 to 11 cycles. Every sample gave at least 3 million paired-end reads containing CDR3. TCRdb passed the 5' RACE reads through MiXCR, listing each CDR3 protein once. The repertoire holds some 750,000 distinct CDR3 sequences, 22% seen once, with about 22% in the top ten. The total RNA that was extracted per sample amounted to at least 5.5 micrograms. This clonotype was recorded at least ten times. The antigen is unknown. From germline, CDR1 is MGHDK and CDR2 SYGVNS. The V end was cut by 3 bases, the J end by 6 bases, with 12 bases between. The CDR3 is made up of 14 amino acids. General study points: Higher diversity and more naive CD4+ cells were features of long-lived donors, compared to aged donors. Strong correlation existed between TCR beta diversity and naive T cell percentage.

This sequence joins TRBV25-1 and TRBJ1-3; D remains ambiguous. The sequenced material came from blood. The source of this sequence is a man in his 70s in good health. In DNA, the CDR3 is TGTGCCAGCAGTGACGGGTCAGTTGTAAACACCATATATTTT. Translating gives CASSDGSVVNTIYF.